One sample yielded the 18 T cell receptor beta chains listed below, sequenced in a study of T cell responses to AZD1222 COVID-19 vaccine. Data came from immunoSEQ multiplex PCR; TCRdb stores just in-frame clones and leaves some out. This table holds some 85,000 clones, about 90% found once. This specimen consisted of peripheral blood, obtained on day 0 of AZD1222 vaccination. The receptors come from an adult in good health.

The chain uses TRBV5-4 and TRBJ1-4; 10 bases align to TRBD1. CDR1 is SGHNT, CDR2 YYREEE, per germline (reference sequence). The CDR3 extends over 17 amino acids. V shed 3 bases and J 1 base; nucleotides not matched to a gene: 6. In nucleotides, the CDR3 is TGTGCCAGCAGCTCTAGGACAGGGGGTCGAACTAATGAAAAACTGTTTTTT. Protein: CASSSRTGGRTNEKLFF.

This CDR3 reads CASSRWGRTYEQYF. DNA of the CDR3: TGTGCCAGCAGCCGATGGGGACGGACCTACGAGCAGTACTTC. The genes are TRBV5-6 and TRBJ2-7; D may be TRBD1 or TRBD2 (5 bases each). CDR3 length: 14 residues. Trimming cost V 4 bases and J 2 bases, with 13 bases left between them. Germline CDR1 is SGHDT and CDR2 is YYEEEE.

The rearrangement joins TRBV4-3 to TRBJ1-1, with a possible D match to TRBD1 (5 bases). The CDR3 runs to 16 residues. With 1 base removed from V and 1 base from J, the gap between germline ends came to 13 bases. Germline loops: CDR1 LGHNA, CDR2 YSLEER. This chain's CDR3 is CASSQGISRGNTEAFF. The CDR3, as DNA: TGCGCCAGCAGCCAAGGCATATCGAGGGGGAACACTGAAGCTTTCTTT.

This clone has just a few counts. This sequence joins TRBV30 and TRBJ2-7, with D hard to call. This CDR3 spans 11 amino acids. V gave up 0 bases and J gave up 7 bases, with 7 bases separating them. Looked up from germline, CDR1 is GTSNPN and CDR2 is SVGIG (reference sequence). CDR3 region: CAWSVAREQYF. DNA for the CDR3: TGTGCCTGGAGTGTAGCAAGGGAGCAGTACTTC.

The V and J genes are TRBV14 and TRBJ2-7; D is unclear. This CDR3 spans 14 amino acids. The V gene lost 4 bases and the J gene lost 6 bases, with 16 bases spanning the gap. CDR1 and CDR2 (germline): SGHDN, FVKESK. The CDR3 loop reads CASSLRVSLLEQYF. CDR3 DNA: TGTGCCAGCAGCCTCCGGGTCTCTCTACTCGAGCAGTACTTC. The whole variable domain, filled in from reference TRBV14 and TRBJ2-7, reads EAGVTQFPSHSVIEKGQTVTLRCDPISGHDNLYWYRRVMGKEIKFLLHFVKESKQDESGMPNNRFLAERTGGTYSTLKVQPAELEDSGVYFCASSLRVSLLEQYFGPGTRLTVT.

The rearrangement links TRBV18 to TRBJ2-1; D gene ambiguous. Germline CDR1 and CDR2: KGHSH and LQKENI. Trimming pared 0 bases from V and 0 bases from J, leaving 3 bases between. The CDR3 covers 14 residues. In DNA form, the CDR3 reads TGTGCCAGCTCACCACCGAGCTCCTACAATGAGCAGTTCTTC. Translation: CASSPPSSYNEQFF. Full variable domain (rest looked up from reference TRBV18 and TRBJ2-1): NAGVMQNPRHLVRRRGQEARLRCSPMKGHSHVYWYRQLPEEGLKFMVYLQKENIIDESGMPKERFSAEFPKEGPSILRIQQVVRGDSAAYFCASSPPSSYNEQFFGPGTRLTVL.

This chain joins TRBV10-3 and TRBJ1-3; TRBD1 agrees at 8 bases. V lost 0 bases, J lost 10 bases, and 5 bases stayed unmatched. CDR1 is ENHRY, CDR2 SYGVKD, per germline. The CDR3 length is 14 residues. The CDR3 spells CAISESTGGVTIYF. CDR3 nucleotides: TGTGCCATCAGTGAGTCCACAGGGGGAGTGACCATATATTTT.

The CDR3, as DNA: TGTGCCAGCAAAATATTTAGGGGGATCGGCTACACCTTC. Residues: CASKIFRGIGYTF. V is TRBV28 and J is TRBJ1-2; TRBD1 might be the D (6 bases). Trimming stripped 7 bases from V and 8 bases from J, with 17 bases between. The V gene's germline CDR1 is MDHEN and CDR2 SYDVKM. The CDR3 sequence is 13 residues long.

This clone was observed a few times. This chain joins TRBV19 and TRBJ1-1; D not certain. The germline V gene has CDR1 LNHDA and CDR2 SQIVND (reference sequence). The CDR3 has 13 amino acids. Trimming shortened V by 3 bases and J by 6 bases, and 11 bases separated the two germline ends. The CDR3 DNA follows: TGTGCCAGTAGTATTACGGGCAGACCTGAAGCTTTCTTT. Translating gives CASSITGRPEAFF.

The J gene is TRBJ2-1, the V gene TRBV7-6; D not resolved. Per the germline V gene, CDR1 is SGHVS and CDR2 is FNYEAQ. Trimming removed 3 bases from V and 9 bases from J, with 12 bases in between. CDR3 size: 13 residues. CDR3 in DNA: TGTGCCAGCAGCTTTCGACCCGGAGCTGAGCAGTTCTTC. This sequence encodes CASSFRPGAEQFF.

V gene TRBV5-4 combines with J gene TRBJ2-1; a possible D gene is TRBD1 (5 bases). V was shortened by 4 bases and J by 0 bases, with 11 bases between the two germline ends. The length of the CDR3 is 15 residues. Looked up from germline, CDR1 is SGHNT and CDR2 is YYREEE (reference sequence). The CDR3 region has the DNA TGTGCCAGCAGCCTAGACAGTTTCTCCTACAATGAGCAGTTCTTC. Translated, it gives CASSLDSFSYNEQFF.

This chain links TRBV9 with TRBJ2-2; D remains ambiguous. Looked up from germline, CDR1 is SGDLS and CDR2 is YYNGEE. V lost 4 bases to trimming and J lost 5 bases, with 12 bases between them. The CDR3 sequence is 14 residues long. CDR3 amino acids: CASSPRVRTGELFF. The CDR3 coding sequence is TGTGCCAGCAGCCCTCGAGTCAGGACCGGGGAGCTGTTTTTT.

The V and J genes are TRBV18 and TRBJ1-1; D is uncertain. Trimming left V 4 bases short and J 4 bases short, with 10 bases between. The CDR3 spans 13 residues. The germline gives CDR1 KGHSH, CDR2 LQKENI. The CDR3 sequence is CASSLGEGTEAFF. In DNA form, the CDR3 reads TGTGCCAGCTCACTTGGTGAGGGCACTGAAGCTTTCTTT.

The chain joins TRBV29-1 to TRBJ2-3; D remains ambiguous. The germline gives CDR1 SQVTM, CDR2 ANQGSEA. CDR3 length equals 12 residues. Deletions cut 7 bases from V and 0 bases from J, with 8 bases between. The CDR3 DNA sequence: TGCAGCGCCCTGAGGAGCACAGATACGCAGTATTTT. This translates into CSALRSTDTQYF.

The V and J genes are TRBV4-2 and TRBJ2-1; TRBD2 aligns across 7 bases. The V and J ends lost 1 base and 6 bases, in that order; junction bases with no gene match: 6. Germline CDR1 is LGHNA and CDR2 is YNFKEQ. CDR3 length: 15 amino acids. The CDR3 coding sequence is TGTGCCAGCAGCCAAGTGACAGCGGGGCCCAATGAGCAGTTCTTC. This codes for CASSQVTAGPNEQFF.

This chain links TRBV7-6 with TRBJ2-5, with a weak D call TRBD1 (5 bases). The CDR3 is 13 amino acids. Trimming took off 6 bases at V and 3 bases at J, with 11 bases between the two ends. Germline CDR1 is SGHVS and CDR2 is FNYEAQ. The CDR3 protein is CASRGGREETQYF. The CDR3 DNA sequence: TGTGCCAGCAGAGGTGGCAGGGAAGAGACCCAGTACTTC.

This chain connects TRBV10-2 to TRBJ2-7, with no clear D. Germline V lookup: CDR1 WSHSY, CDR2 SAAADI. V was shortened by 5 bases and J by 5 bases, with 7 bases between the two germline ends. The CDR3 spans 11 residues. The CDR3 region is CASSPRNEQYF. CDR3 coding DNA: TGCGCCAGCAGTCCCAGGAACGAGCAGTACTTC.

CDR3 bases: TGTGCCAGCAGTGACGCTACTAGCGGGAGTTCCTACGAGCAGTACTTC. Its protein product is CASSDATSGSSYEQYF. The genes are TRBV2 and TRBJ2-7; 11 bases map to TRBD2. Germline loops: CDR1 SNHLY, CDR2 FYNNEI. The junction had 5 bases not matched to a gene; V was cut back by 3 bases and J by 1 base. The CDR3 contains 16 residues. Full variable domain (outside the CDR3, taken from reference TRBV2 and TRBJ2-7): EPEVTQTPSHQVTQMGQEVILRCVPISNHLYFYWYRQILGQKVEFLVSFYNNEISEKSEIFDDQFSVERPDGSNFTLKIRSTKLEDSAMYFCASSDATSGSSYEQYFGPGTRLTVT.